These 23 T cell receptor beta chains were sequenced from one sample in a study of Ad26.COV2.S vaccination and SARS-CoV-2 variants. Regarding treatment: roughly 20 received Ad26.COV2.S at low or high dose, single or two shots; about five received placebo; per-sample allocation not given. Sample collection was performed on day 63 after the first vaccine or placebo injection. Using immunoSEQ multiplex PCR, the repertoire was profiled, and TCRdb retains in-frame clones only, with some absent. The sample lists some 480,000 clones; around 88% were seen once. The sequences come from peripheral blood, collected in a trial of Ad26.COV2.S vaccine versus placebo. All receptors come from a person between 18 and 60 years old who received the Ad26.COV2.S COVID-19 vaccine or a placebo.

The chain links TRBV6-5 to TRBJ1-2; D ambiguous. V was clipped by 6 bases and J by 10 bases, with 21 bases between them. CDR1 and CDR2 (germline): MNHEY, SVGAGI. This CDR3 is 14 amino acids long. The CDR3 nucleotides are TGTGCCAGCAGAAGACCGGGGTCCTTGAGCGTCTACACCTTC. This sequence encodes CASRRPGSLSVYTF.

The V gene is TRBV28, the J gene TRBJ2-5, with TRBD1 matching over 9 bases. The junction had 9 bases not matched to a gene; V was cut back by 8 bases and J by 2 bases. Germline V gene sequence: CDR1 MDHEN, CDR2 SYDVKM. This CDR3 is built from 15 residues. The CDR3: CASRGLGQGQETQYF. CDR3 sequence (DNA): TGTGCCAGCCGAGGGTTGGGACAGGGTCAAGAGACCCAGTACTTC.

This chain uses TRBV11-2 with TRBJ1-6; TRBD1 agrees at 9 bases. This CDR3 region has 18 residues. J lost 5 bases, V lost 4 bases, and 12 bases had no gene match. CDR1 and CDR2 (germline): SGHAT, FQNNGV. This CDR3 is CASSSKGWDREDNSPLHF. As DNA, the CDR3 is TGTGCCAGCAGCTCCAAGGGGTGGGACAGGGAAGATAATTCACCCCTCCACTTT.

V and J are TRBV10-3 and TRBJ1-1; 9 bases fit TRBD1. The CDR3 covers 14 residues. V lost 4 bases and J lost 6; bases outside the gene matches: 6. From germline, CDR1 is ENHRY and CDR2 SYGVKD. The DNA for the CDR3 is TGTGCCATCAGTGGAGGACAGGGGTTCGCTGAAGCTTTCTTT. Translated: CAISGGQGFAEAFF.

The chain couples TRBV7-9 to TRBJ1-1; possible D gene TRBD1, 5 bases. The CDR3 spans 15 residues. Germline CDR1 reads SEHNR; CDR2 reads FQNEAQ (reference sequence). The V end lost 4 bases, the J end lost 1 base, and 13 bases lay between the germline ends. The CDR3 bases are TGTGCCAGCAGCTCTTCAGTTGGGGGGAACACTGAAGCTTTCTTT. Amino acids: CASSSSVGGNTEAFF.

The V call is TRBV28, the J call TRBJ2-5; 13 positions agree with TRBD2. This CDR3 has 16 residues. The germline V gene has CDR1 MDHEN and CDR2 SYDVKM. V trimming: 8 bases; J trimming: 9 bases; junction bases outside the gene matches: 15. DNA for the CDR3: TGTGCCAGCCAGGGACTAGCGGGAATCTTGGGGGGGCCCCAGTACTTC. This encodes CASQGLAGILGGPQYF.

This clone was seen just once. The chain has TRBV18 and TRBJ1-4; no reliable D call. Germline V gene data show CDR1 as KGHSH and CDR2 as LQKENI. The V end was cut by 1 base, the J end by 8 bases, with 11 bases between. The CDR3 is 14 residues long. CDR3 DNA: TGTGCCAGCTCACCACAGGTCGTGAACGAAAAACTGTTTTTT. This encodes CASSPQVVNEKLFF.

V is TRBV27 and J is TRBJ2-6; a weak D match, TRBD1 (6 bases). The length of the CDR3 is 14 residues. Germline CDR1 MNHEY, CDR2 SMNVEV (reference sequence). The ends were cut back, 5 bases at V and 2 bases at J, with 7 bases in the middle. In nucleotides, the CDR3 is TGTGCCAGCAGTCGGACAGCTGGGGCCAACGTCCTGACTTTC. Its protein product is CASSRTAGANVLTF.

The rearrangement joins TRBV9 to TRBJ2-3; TRBD2 aligns across 13 bases. Germline V gene sequence: CDR1 SGDLS, CDR2 YYNGEE. V was clipped by 4 bases and J by 4 bases; unmatched bases: 12. The CDR3 extends over 18 amino acids. The CDR3: CASSLALTSGRESDTQYF. The CDR3 DNA is TGTGCCAGCAGCTTAGCCCTTACTAGCGGGAGGGAATCAGATACGCAGTATTTT.

The rearrangement joins TRBV6-4 to TRBJ1-1, with 7 bases matching TRBD1. Germline lookup yields CDR1 MRHNA and CDR2 SNTAGT. The V gene end was trimmed by 8 bases and the J gene end by 7 bases; junction bases not matched to a gene: 7. CDR3 length: 12 residues. The CDR3 DNA reads as TGTGCCAGCGGGGGACAGAGAGATGAAGCTTTCTTT. Its translation: CASGGQRDEAFF.

This chain links TRBV2 with TRBJ2-2; D perhaps matches TRBD1 (5 bases). This CDR3 has 16 amino acids. V dropped 6 bases and J dropped 7 bases, with 21 bases sitting between them. The germline V gene encodes CDR1 SNHLY and CDR2 FYNNEI. For the CDR3, the DNA is TGTGCCAGCAGCGAACCCTCAGGGATGTGGAACGGGGAGCTGTTTTTT. It translates to CASSEPSGMWNGELFF.

This chain uses TRBV7-3 with TRBJ1-1; no definite D call. Germline V lookup: CDR1 SGHTA, CDR2 FQGTGA. Trimming cost V 8 bases and J 3 bases, with 13 bases left between them. This CDR3 has 13 residues. CDR3 region: CASGMRQYTEAFF. For the CDR3, the DNA is TGTGCCAGCGGAATGCGGCAGTACACTGAAGCTTTCTTT.

V is TRBV5-4 and J is TRBJ1-1, with TRBD1 identical over 9 bases. Germline values: CDR1 SGHNT, CDR2 YYREEE (reference sequence). The length of the CDR3 is 14 residues. The ends lost 4 bases at V and 6 bases at J; junction bases unmatched: 7. This chain's CDR3 is CASSAGQGRPEAFF. The DNA of the CDR3 is TGTGCCAGCAGCGCCGGACAGGGGCGCCCTGAAGCTTTCTTT.

This clone was observed once. The chain recombines TRBV18 with TRBJ1-5; D is ambiguous. The CDR3 is 13 residues long. CDR1 KGHSH and CDR2 LQKENI come from the germline V gene. The V and J ends lost 2 bases and 7 bases respectively, with 9 bases between them. The CDR3 DNA reads as TGTGCCAGCTCACCAGGCCAGTGGCAGCCCCAGCATTTT. Translating gives CASSPGQWQPQHF.

In this sample, this clone turned up a few times. This chain uses TRBV9 with TRBJ2-1; TRBD1 matches at 7 bases. There are 16 residues in the CDR3. J was trimmed by 3 bases and V by 0 bases; bases with no gene match: 6. Germline lookup yields CDR1 SGDLS and CDR2 YYNGEE. This CDR3 is CASSVATGQVYNEQFF. The CDR3, as DNA: TGTGCCAGCAGCGTAGCTACAGGACAGGTCTACAATGAGCAGTTCTTC.

The chain is built from TRBV6-6 and TRBJ2-3; D is unclear. This CDR3 is built from 12 residues. In germline, CDR1 is MNHNY, CDR2 SVGAGI (reference sequence). The germline V and J ends were trimmed by 4 bases and 3 bases, with 5 bases remaining between them. The CDR3, as DNA: TGTGCCAGCAGTTCGAGGACAGATACGCAGTATTTT. It encodes CASSSRTDTQYF.

This chain joins TRBV19 and TRBJ2-7, with 7 bases that match TRBD1. This CDR3 contains 14 residues. Germline loops: CDR1 LNHDA, CDR2 SQIVND (reference sequence). V lost 5 bases to trimming and J lost 8 bases; unmatched junction nucleotides: 12. The CDR3 here is CASSVPGQSEKQYF. The CDR3 DNA follows: TGTGCCAGTAGTGTCCCGGGACAGAGTGAAAAGCAGTACTTC.

The table lists this clone with a count of one. The rearrangement uses TRBV5-8 and TRBJ2-3; TRBD1 is a possible D gene (6 bases). Between the trimmed V and J ends, which lost 4 bases and 2 bases, there was a span of 11 bases. The CDR3 covers 14 residues. Germline-derived CDR1 and CDR2 are SGHTS and YDEGEE. The CDR3: CASSDGQPTDTQYF. CDR3 in DNA: TGTGCCAGCAGCGACGGACAGCCCACAGATACGCAGTATTTT.

The chain combines TRBV28 with TRBJ2-4; either TRBD1 or TRBD2 may supply D (5 bases each). CDR3 length equals 16 residues. V lost 3 bases to trimming and J lost 5 bases, with 17 bases between them. The germline V gene encodes CDR1 MDHEN and CDR2 SYDVKM. CDR3 protein: CASSLVGNSGQNIQYF. Written as DNA, the CDR3 is TGTGCCAGCAGTTTGGTAGGCAACTCGGGGCAAAACATTCAGTACTTC.

DNA of the CDR3: TGTGCCATCGCTCCCACAGCCTCGTACAATGAGCAGTTCTTC. This codes for CAIAPTASYNEQFF. J is TRBJ2-1 and V is TRBV10-3; D gene unclear. CDR1 and CDR2 (germline): ENHRY, SYGVKD. The CDR3 has 14 residues. V lost 8 bases and J lost 4, with 15 bases in between.

This chain links TRBV7-2 with TRBJ2-1; the D gene is possibly TRBD1 (7 bases). Germline V gene data show CDR1 as SGHTA and CDR2 as FQGNSA. This CDR3 is 17 amino acids long. Trimming pared 2 bases from V and 7 bases from J, leaving 21 bases between. The CDR3 sequence is CASSLRAGGWIRNEQFF. In DNA form, the CDR3 reads TGTGCCAGCAGCTTACGGGCAGGGGGGTGGATTCGGAATGAGCAGTTCTTC.

This clone was seen only once. The CDR3 DNA reads TGTGCCAGCAGTTACGGCGGGAGGGCCTCAGATACGCAGTATTTT. Translation gives CASSYGGRASDTQYF. The chain recombines TRBV6-2 or TRBV6-3 with TRBJ2-3; 9 nucleotides agree with TRBD2. V lost 2 bases and J lost 4; bases outside the gene matches: 4. The V gene's germline CDR1 is MNHEY and CDR2 SVGEGT. The length of the CDR3 is 15 residues.

V is TRBV28 and J is TRBJ1-5; perhaps TRBD1 as D (6 bases). In germline, CDR1 is MDHEN, CDR2 SYDVKM. The CDR3 contains 14 residues. Trimming stripped 6 bases from V and 5 bases from J, with 14 bases between. The CDR3 bases are TGTGCCAGCAGGGCGCACAGGGCCTATCAGCCCCAGCATTTT. Translation gives CASRAHRAYQPQHF.